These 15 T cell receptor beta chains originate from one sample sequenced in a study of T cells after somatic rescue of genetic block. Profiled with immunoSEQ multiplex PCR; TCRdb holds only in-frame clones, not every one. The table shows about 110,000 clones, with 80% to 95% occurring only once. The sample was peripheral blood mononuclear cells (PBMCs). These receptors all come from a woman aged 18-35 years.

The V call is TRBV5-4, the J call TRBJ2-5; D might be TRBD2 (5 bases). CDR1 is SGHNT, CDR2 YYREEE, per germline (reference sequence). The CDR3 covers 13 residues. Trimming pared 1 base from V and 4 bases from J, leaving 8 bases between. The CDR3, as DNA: TGTGCCAGCAGCTTGCGAGGGCCAGAGACCCAGTACTTC. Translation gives CASSLRGPETQYF.

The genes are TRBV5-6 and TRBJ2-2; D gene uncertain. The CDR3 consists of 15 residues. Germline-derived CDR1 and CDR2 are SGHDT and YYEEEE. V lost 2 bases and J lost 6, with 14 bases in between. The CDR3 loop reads CASSLSLSPAGELFF. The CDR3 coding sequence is TGTGCCAGCAGCTTATCCCTCTCCCCGGCCGGGGAGCTGTTTTTT.

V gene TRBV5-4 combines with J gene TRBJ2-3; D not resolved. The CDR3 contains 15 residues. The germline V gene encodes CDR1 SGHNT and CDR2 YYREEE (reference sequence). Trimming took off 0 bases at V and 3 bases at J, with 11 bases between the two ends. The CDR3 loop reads CASSLVGRKTDTQYF. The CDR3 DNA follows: TGTGCCAGCAGCTTGGTGGGCAGAAAAACAGATACGCAGTATTTT.

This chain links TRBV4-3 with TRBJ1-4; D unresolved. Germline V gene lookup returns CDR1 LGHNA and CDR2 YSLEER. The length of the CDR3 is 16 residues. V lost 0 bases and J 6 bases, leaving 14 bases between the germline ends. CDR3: CASSQDHGIKDEKLFF. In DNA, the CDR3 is TGCGCCAGCAGCCAAGATCATGGGATTAAAGATGAAAAACTGTTTTTT.

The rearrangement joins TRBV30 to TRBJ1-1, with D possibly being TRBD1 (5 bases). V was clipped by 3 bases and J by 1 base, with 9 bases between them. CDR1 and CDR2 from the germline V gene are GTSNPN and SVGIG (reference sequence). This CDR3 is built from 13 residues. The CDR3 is CAWRGAANTEAFF. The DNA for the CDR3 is TGTGCCTGGAGAGGGGCCGCGAACACTGAAGCTTTCTTT.

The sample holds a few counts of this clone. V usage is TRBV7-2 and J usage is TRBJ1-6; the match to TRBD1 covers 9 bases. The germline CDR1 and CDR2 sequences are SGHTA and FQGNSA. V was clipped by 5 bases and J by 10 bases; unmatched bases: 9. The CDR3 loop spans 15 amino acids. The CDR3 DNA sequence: TGTGCCAGCAGCAGAGAGGGACAGGGTGTCTCACCCCTCCACTTT. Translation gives CASSREGQGVSPLHF.

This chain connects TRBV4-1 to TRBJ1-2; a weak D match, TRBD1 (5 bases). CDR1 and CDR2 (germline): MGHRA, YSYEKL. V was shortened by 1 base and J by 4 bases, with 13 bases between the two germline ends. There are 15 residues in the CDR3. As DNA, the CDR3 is TGCGCCAGCAGCCAAGGCCAGGGATCATCCTATGGCTACACCTTC. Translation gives CASSQGQGSSYGYTF.

The CDR3 reads CASSITMDRVGSYEQYF. The CDR3 DNA follows: TGTGCCAGTAGTATTACTATGGACAGGGTTGGATCCTACGAGCAGTACTTC. The rearrangement links TRBV19 to TRBJ2-7, with TRBD1 identical over 8 bases. Germline CDR1 LNHDA, CDR2 SQIVND (reference sequence). The CDR3 consists of 17 residues. V was clipped by 3 bases and J by 1 base; unmatched bases: 11. The entire variable domain, with the rest obtained from reference TRBV19 and TRBJ2-7, is as follows: DGGITQSPKYLFRKEGQNVTLSCEQNLNHDAMYWYRQDPGQGLRLIYYSQIVNDFQKGDIAEGYSVSREKKESFPLTVTSAQKNPTAFYLCASSITMDRVGSYEQYFGPGTRLTVT.

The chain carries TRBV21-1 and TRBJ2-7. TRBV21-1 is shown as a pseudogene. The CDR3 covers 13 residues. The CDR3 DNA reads TGTGCCAGCAGTCCGGGACCGACCTACGAGCAGTACTTC. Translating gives CASSPGPTYEQYF.

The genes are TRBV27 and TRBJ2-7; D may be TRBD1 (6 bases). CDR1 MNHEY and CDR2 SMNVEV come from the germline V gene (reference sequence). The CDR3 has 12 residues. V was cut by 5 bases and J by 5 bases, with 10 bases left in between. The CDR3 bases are TGTGCCAGCAGTCTTCAGGGGCACGAGCAGTACTTC. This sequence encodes CASSLQGHEQYF.

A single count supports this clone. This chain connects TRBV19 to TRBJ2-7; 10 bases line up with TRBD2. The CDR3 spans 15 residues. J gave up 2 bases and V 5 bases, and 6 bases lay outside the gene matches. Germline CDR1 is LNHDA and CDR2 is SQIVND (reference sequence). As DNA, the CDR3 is TGTGCCAGTAGTTTATCTAGCGGGGGAACCTACGAGCAGTACTTC. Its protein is CASSLSSGGTYEQYF.

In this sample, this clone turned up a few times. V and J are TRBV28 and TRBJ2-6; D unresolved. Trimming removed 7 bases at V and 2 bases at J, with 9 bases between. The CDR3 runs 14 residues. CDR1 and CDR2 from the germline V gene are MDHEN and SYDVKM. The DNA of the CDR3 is TGTGCCAGCATTGAAAAGCCTGGGGCCAACGTCCTGACTTTC. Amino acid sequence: CASIEKPGANVLTF.

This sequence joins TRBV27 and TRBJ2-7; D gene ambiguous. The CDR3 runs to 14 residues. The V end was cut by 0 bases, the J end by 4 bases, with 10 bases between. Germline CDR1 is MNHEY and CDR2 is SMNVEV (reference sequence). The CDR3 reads CASSLSGSLYEQYF. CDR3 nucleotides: TGTGCCAGCAGTTTATCAGGGTCCCTATACGAGCAGTACTTC.

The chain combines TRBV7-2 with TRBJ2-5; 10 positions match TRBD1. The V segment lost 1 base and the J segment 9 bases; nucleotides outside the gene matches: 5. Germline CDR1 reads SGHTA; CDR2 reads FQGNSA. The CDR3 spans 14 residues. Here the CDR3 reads CASSLGQGAVSQYF. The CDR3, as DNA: TGTGCCAGCAGCTTAGGACAGGGGGCGGTCTCCCAGTACTTC.

The CDR3: CASSLGETEDTQYF. The CDR3 region has the DNA TGCGCCAGCAGCTTGGGGGAAACAGAAGATACGCAGTATTTT. J is TRBJ2-3 and V is TRBV5-1, with D uncertain. The CDR3 spans 14 residues. Germline loops: CDR1 SGHRS, CDR2 YFSETQ. V dropped 0 bases and J dropped 5 bases, with 10 bases sitting between them.